This TCR beta chain was identified during a study of technical replicates of blood from a few donors. The CDR3 runs to 19 residues. V lost 0 bases, J lost 2 bases, and 24 bases lay in between. The method was immunoSEQ multiplex PCR; TCRdb's version includes in-frame clones alone and lacks a portion of them. The profile shows around 57,000 clones, roughly 97% of them singletons. This clone was found once. The source of this sequence is a human donor in good health. What was sequenced was T cells isolated from PBMCs. The chain joins TRBV5-7 to TRBJ2-7; D unresolved. Being an ORF, TRBV5-7 has a function that is uncertain. DNA of the CDR3: TGTGCCAGCAGCTTGGTGCCTTTTTCCCCCAACTTCTCGGCCTACGAGCAGTACTTC. Protein: CASSLVPFSPNFSAYEQYF.